A single sample is the source of the 25 T cell receptor beta chains below, sequenced in a study of blood T cell repertoires in COVID-19. Data came from immunoSEQ multiplex PCR; TCRdb stores just in-frame clones and leaves some out. In the table there are around 89,000 clones, 88% of which are singletons. Specimen: peripheral blood. These receptors were obtained from a man in his 60s with acute or convalescent COVID-19.

This clone was found once. The chain links TRBV4-1 to TRBJ1-4; no definite D call. Trimming removed 0 bases at V and 3 bases at J, with 8 bases between. Germline CDR1 and CDR2: MGHRA and YSYEKL. CDR3 length: 15 amino acids. The CDR3 sequence: CASSQDLVANEKLFF. The CDR3 nucleotides are TGCGCCAGCAGCCAAGATCTAGTGGCTAATGAAAAACTGTTTTTT.

This rearrangement joins TRBV7-6 to TRBJ2-5; 9 nucleotides agree with TRBD1. This CDR3 has 15 residues. Unmatched junction bases numbered 6, after V lost 3 bases and J lost 4 bases. Per germline, CDR1 SGHVS and CDR2 FNYEAQ. The CDR3 region has the DNA TGTGCCAGCAGCTTCGGACAGGGGCGGATAGAGACCCAGTACTTC. Protein product: CASSFGQGRIETQYF.

The chain has TRBV24-1 and TRBJ2-2; weak D call: TRBD1 (6 bases). Deletions cut 10 bases from V and 1 base from J, with 12 bases between. The CDR3 extends over 14 amino acids. Germline lookup yields CDR1 KGHDR and CDR2 SFDVKD. The CDR3 loop reads CATRLDRNTGELFF. Written as DNA, the CDR3 is TGTGCCACGCGTTTGGACAGGAACACCGGGGAGCTGTTTTTT.

This clone was detected only once. The chain employs TRBV12-5 and TRBJ1-2; possibly TRBD1 for D (5 bases). The CDR3 is 16 residues long. Trimming took off 1 base at V and 6 bases at J, with 18 bases between the two ends. Germline V gene sequence: CDR1 LGHNT, CDR2 FRNRAP. The CDR3 reads CASGLDVTTGGNGYTF. CDR3 bases: TGTGCTAGTGGTTTGGATGTCACGACGGGGGGAAATGGCTACACCTTC.

V is TRBV5-1 and J is TRBJ2-5; 9 positions agree with TRBD1. CDR1 is SGHRS and CDR2 is YFSETQ in the germline V gene. CDR3 length equals 17 residues. V was pared by 3 bases and J by 4 bases, with 13 bases of the junction left unmatched. CDR3 sequence: CASSYDPLDRGGETQYF. The CDR3 DNA reads TGCGCCAGCAGCTATGATCCCTTGGACAGGGGAGGAGAGACCCAGTACTTC.

V is TRBV7-2 and J is TRBJ2-3; D is undetermined. Per the germline V gene, CDR1 is SGHTA and CDR2 is FQGNSA. Trimming shortened V by 1 base and J by 0 bases, and 14 bases separated the two germline ends. There are 17 residues in the CDR3. The CDR3: CASSLDVAAPSTDTQYF. The CDR3 bases are TGTGCCAGCAGCTTAGACGTGGCGGCCCCTAGCACAGATACGCAGTATTTT.

The chain combines TRBV30 with TRBJ2-2; 7 bases are a match to TRBD2. CDR1 and CDR2 from the germline V gene are GTSNPN and SVGIG (reference sequence). V lost 1 base to trimming and J lost 4 bases; unmatched junction nucleotides: 6. This CDR3 spans 15 amino acids. In DNA form, the CDR3 reads TGTGCCTGGAGTGGATCGGGGAGGGGCACCGGGGAGCTGTTTTTT. It encodes CAWSGSGRGTGELFF.

V usage is TRBV11-2 and J usage is TRBJ2-1, with a tentative D call TRBD2 (5 bases). V was clipped by 4 bases and J by 9 bases, with 13 bases between them. CDR3 size: 13 residues. The germline CDR1 and CDR2 sequences are SGHAT and FQNNGV. CDR3 protein: CASSWETSSEQFF. Written as DNA, the CDR3 is TGTGCCAGCAGCTGGGAAACTAGTTCTGAGCAGTTCTTC.

V and J are TRBV15 and TRBJ1-5, with D maybe TRBD1 (5 bases). The CDR3 length is 14 residues. Germline CDR1 reads LNHNV; CDR2 reads YYDKDF (reference sequence). The germline V and J ends were trimmed by 0 bases and 8 bases, with 11 bases remaining between them. CDR3 DNA: TGTGCCACCAGCAGAGATCGGGGGATTGAGCCCCAGCATTTT. It yields the protein CATSRDRGIEPQHF.

This clone was seen a single time. For the CDR3, the DNA is TGTGCCAGCAGCTTAGGACTAGCGGGGTACCAAGAGACCCAGTACTTC. It yields the protein CASSLGLAGYQETQYF. The chain has TRBV11-1 and TRBJ2-5; 11 bases match TRBD2. The germline V gene has CDR1 SGHAT and CDR2 FQDESV (reference sequence). This CDR3 comprises 16 residues. The V gene end was trimmed by 1 base and the J gene end by 0 bases; junction bases not matched to a gene: 1.

The CDR3 region is CASNTGDNYGYTF. The CDR3 DNA reads TGTGCCAGCAACACCGGGGATAACTATGGCTACACCTTC. The chain has TRBV6-6 and TRBJ1-2; D unresolved. Germline loops: CDR1 MNHNY, CDR2 SVGAGI (reference sequence). V was clipped by 7 bases and J by 1 base, with 10 bases between them. The CDR3 extends over 13 amino acids.

Regarding this clone: Other DNA sequences in this specimen translate into the identical CDR3. This rearrangement joins TRBV19 to TRBJ1-5, with TRBD1 identical over 7 bases. The germline V gene has CDR1 LNHDA and CDR2 SQIVND (reference sequence). J lost 3 bases, V lost 3 bases, and 5 bases had no gene match. The CDR3 runs 15 residues. The CDR3 DNA is TGTGCCAGTAGTATTTCCAGGGGGTCCAATCAGCCCCAGCATTTT. Translation: CASSISRGSNQPQHF. The complete variable domain, with remaining parts taken from reference TRBV19 and TRBJ1-5, reads DGGITQSPKYLFRKEGQNVTLSCEQNLNHDAMYWYRQDPGQGLRLIYYSQIVNDFQKGDIAEGYSVSREKKESFPLTVTSAQKNPTAFYLCASSISRGSNQPQHFGDGTRLSIL.

The chain carries TRBV19 and TRBJ2-7, with 9 bases lining up with TRBD1. There are 16 residues in the CDR3. With 5 bases clipped from V and 3 bases from J, the junction kept 11 bases outside the gene matches. Germline-derived CDR1 and CDR2 are LNHDA and SQIVND (reference sequence). CDR3 coding DNA: TGTGCCAGTAGTCTTCTACCGGGACAGGGTGGCTACGAGCAGTACTTC. It is translated as CASSLLPGQGGYEQYF. The entire variable domain, with the rest obtained from reference TRBV19 and TRBJ2-7, is as follows: DGGITQSPKYLFRKEGQNVTLSCEQNLNHDAMYWYRQDPGQGLRLIYYSQIVNDFQKGDIAEGYSVSREKKESFPLTVTSAQKNPTAFYLCASSLLPGQGGYEQYFGPGTRLTVT.

CDR3 sequence: CATSRDLAGGRPQYF. The CDR3, as DNA: TGTGCCACCAGCAGAGATCTCGCGGGAGGGCGGCCGCAGTATTTT. The V gene is TRBV15, the J gene TRBJ2-3, with 9 nucleotides matching TRBD2. V lost 0 bases and J lost 10; bases outside the gene matches: 8. The CDR3 loop spans 15 amino acids. Germline V gene data show CDR1 as LNHNV and CDR2 as YYDKDF (reference sequence).

This clone was detected a few times. J is TRBJ2-7 and V is TRBV18; 7 bases agree with TRBD1. CDR3 length equals 15 residues. V dropped 3 bases and J dropped 6; count of bases not matched to a gene: 11. The germline V gene has CDR1 KGHSH and CDR2 LQKENI. The CDR3 coding sequence is TGTGCCAGCTCACCCTATCGACAGGGAAAGGCCGAGCAGTACTTC. This translates into CASSPYRQGKAEQYF.

The gene calls are TRBV7-9 and TRBJ1-5; 7 bases match TRBD1. Trimming removed 5 bases from V and 0 bases from J; junction bases left unmatched: 4. The germline V gene has CDR1 SEHNR and CDR2 FQNEAQ (reference sequence). The CDR3 consists of 15 residues. Here the CDR3 DNA reads TGTGCCAGCAGCCCGGGACAGTATAGCAATCAGCCCCAGCATTTT. It codes for CASSPGQYSNQPQHF.

The rearrangement links TRBV5-8 to TRBJ2-1; TRBD2 matches 7 bases. The CDR3 runs 15 residues. J lost 3 bases, V lost 4 bases, and 7 bases had no gene match. CDR1 SGHTS and CDR2 YDEGEE come from the germline V gene. The CDR3 region has the DNA TGTGCCAGCAGCGATCTAGCGGTGTTCTACAATGAGCAGTTCTTC. Translation: CASSDLAVFYNEQFF.

The V call is TRBV2, the J call TRBJ2-1; 16 bases line up with TRBD2. V was pared by 3 bases and J by 11 bases, with 7 bases of the junction left unmatched. Germline V CDR1 and CDR2: SNHLY, FYNNEI. The CDR3 totals 16 residues. CDR3 protein: CASSDLGTSGRVKQFF. The CDR3 bases are TGTGCCAGCAGTGATTTGGGGACTAGCGGGAGGGTAAAGCAGTTCTTC. Using reference TRBV2 and TRBJ2-1 for the parts outside the CDR3, the full variable domain is EPEVTQTPSHQVTQMGQEVILRCVPISNHLYFYWYRQILGQKVEFLVSFYNNEISEKSEIFDDQFSVERPDGSNFTLKIRSTKLEDSAMYFCASSDLGTSGRVKQFFGPGTRLTVL.

In its sample, this clone was seen once. V and J are TRBV18 and TRBJ1-1; 10 bases fit TRBD1. There are 17 residues in the CDR3. Unmatched junction bases numbered 6, after V lost 2 bases and J lost 0 bases. Germline lookup yields CDR1 KGHSH and CDR2 LQKENI. CDR3 residues: CASSPGTGVSVNTEAFF. The DNA for the CDR3 is TGTGCCAGCTCACCAGGGACAGGGGTGTCGGTGAACACTGAAGCTTTCTTT.

CDR3 residues: CASSEAGGQGTETQYF. The DNA for the CDR3 is TGTGCCAGCAGTGAAGCGGGGGGACAGGGTACGGAGACCCAGTACTTC. The chain has TRBV2 and TRBJ2-5, with 9 positions matching TRBD1. After removal of 0 bases from V and 5 bases from J, the junction contained 7 bases not matched to a gene. The CDR3 covers 16 residues. CDR1 is SNHLY and CDR2 is FYNNEI in the germline V gene.

The CDR3, as DNA: TGTGCCAGCAGTGATGAAGGACTAGCGGACTCCTACAATGAGCAGTTCTTC. Translation gives CASSDEGLADSYNEQFF. V is TRBV6-1 and J is TRBJ2-1; 10 bases fit TRBD2. V lost 3 bases, J lost 0 bases, and 5 bases stayed unmatched. The CDR3 sequence is 17 residues long. Germline loops: CDR1 MNHNS, CDR2 SASEGT.

V and J are TRBV12-3 or TRBV12-4 and TRBJ2-7; a weak D match, TRBD2 (5 bases). The V and J ends lost 5 bases and 2 bases respectively, with 10 bases between them. The CDR3 sequence is 13 residues long. The CDR3 spells CASSPDGTYEQYF. The CDR3 DNA is TGTGCCAGCAGTCCAGACGGGACCTACGAGCAGTACTTC.

This rearrangement joins TRBV5-1 to TRBJ1-2; 8 nucleotides agree with TRBD1. The germline V gene has CDR1 SGHRS and CDR2 YFSETQ. The CDR3 totals 17 residues. Losses at the gene ends were 1 base for V and 5 bases for J; bases not matched to a gene: 13. This CDR3 is CASSLTGQDPSMYGYTF. The CDR3 DNA sequence: TGCGCCAGCAGCTTGACGGGACAGGACCCATCTATGTATGGCTACACCTTC. The entire variable domain, with the rest obtained from reference TRBV5-1 and TRBJ1-2, is as follows: KAGVTQTPRYLIKTRGQQVTLSCSPISGHRSVSWYQQTPGQGLQFLFEYFSETQRNKGNFPGRFSGRQFSNSRSEMNVSTLELGDSALYLCASSLTGQDPSMYGYTFGSGTRLTVV.

The chain is built from TRBV24-1 and TRBJ1-1, with D possibly being TRBD1 (5 bases). Germline V gene sequence: CDR1 KGHDR, CDR2 SFDVKD. V lost 8 bases and J lost 6, with 15 bases in between. The CDR3 length is 13 residues. Written as DNA, the CDR3 is TGTGCCACCAACAAGGACATGCCCCCTGAAGCTTTCTTT. Encoded protein: CATNKDMPPEAFF.

This clone occurred once. The same CDR3 is also encoded by other DNA sequences in this sample. The genes are TRBV9 and TRBJ1-1, with D possibly being TRBD1 (5 bases). V was shortened by 3 bases and J by 2 bases, with 11 bases between the two germline ends. Germline V lookup: CDR1 SGDLS, CDR2 YYNGEE. CDR3 size: 14 residues. CDR3 nucleotide sequence: TGTGCCAGCAGCGCAACAGGAAGAAACACTGAAGCTTTCTTT. Translated: CASSATGRNTEAFF.